A selection of T cell receptor beta chains follows, all from one sample in a study of control samples from healthy donors and cancer patients. Repertoires were generated with immunoSEQ multiplex PCR, while TCRdb's copy carries only in-frame clones and drops some. The table shows about 180,000 clones, with roughly 90% occurring only once. The sample was blood. These receptors were collected from a woman in her forties or fifties in good health. Both conserved end residues are part of each CDR3. A D gene is named only where the DNA matches it firmly. Only some rows state a clone size, as once, few, many or a class for expanded clones.

clone_size j_call d_call v_call cdr3_aa cdr3_nt
. TRBJ2-7 . TRBV5-8 CASSRPGRAAYYEQYF TGTGCCAGCAGCCGGCCCGGCCGGGCCGCATACTACGAGCAGTACTTC
. TRBJ2-1 TRBD1 TRBV7-2 CASSFTGGSYNEQFF TGTGCCAGCAGCTTTACAGGGGGCTCGTACAATGAGCAGTTCTTC
. TRBJ1-6 . TRBV15 CATSRGQGHNSPLHF TGTGCCACCAGCAGAGGGCAGGGCCATAATTCACCCCTCCACTTT
. TRBJ1-1 . TRBV28 CASRQGQLPNAEAFF TGTGCCAGCAGACAAGGACAGCTCCCTAACGCTGAAGCTTTCTTT
. TRBJ1-1 . TRBV3-1/TRBV3-2 CASSLIAGGSEAFF TGTGCCAGCAGCCTCATCGCCGGGGGCTCTGAAGCTTTCTTT
. TRBJ1-5 TRBD1 TRBV10-3 CATGQGGNQPQHF TGTGCCACCGGACAGGGAGGGAATCAGCCCCAGCATTTT
. TRBJ2-7 TRBD1 TRBV19 CASSDRRDRGTYEQYF TGTGCCAGTAGTGACCGCCGGGACAGGGGAACCTACGAGCAGTACTTC
. TRBJ2-2 TRBD2 TRBV7-9 CASSRRFGRDGELFF TGTGCCAGCAGCCGACGTTTTGGGAGGGACGGGGAGCTGTTTTTT
. TRBJ2-1 TRBD2 TRBV2 CASSAGLAGTNEQFF TGTGCCAGCAGTGCCGGACTAGCGGGAACCAATGAGCAGTTCTTC
few TRBJ1-2 . TRBV4-1 CASSPQDSVEYGYTF TGCGCCAGCAGCCCTCAAGATTCAGTGGAATATGGCTACACCTTC
. TRBJ2-2 . TRBV3-1/TRBV3-2 CASSPGTSGELFF TGTGCCAGCAGCCCTGGAACAAGCGGGGAGCTGTTTTTT
. TRBJ1-5 . TRBV28 CASSGTNNQPQHF TGTGCCAGCAGCGGGACAAACAATCAGCCCCAGCATTTT
. TRBJ1-1 . TRBV5-5 CASSFRGEDTEAFF TGTGCCAGCAGCTTCAGGGGAGAGGACACTGAAGCTTTCTTT
. TRBJ2-5 TRBD1 TRBV5-1 CATSAGTGVYQETQYF TGCGCCACCTCGGCCGGGACAGGGGTCTACCAAGAGACCCAGTACTTC
. TRBJ1-1 . TRBV9 CASSAGQTDTEAFF TGTGCCAGCAGCGCTGGACAGACCGACACTGAAGCTTTCTTT
. TRBJ2-7 . TRBV30 CAWNGAGTYEQYF TGTGCCTGGAATGGGGCAGGGACCTACGAGCAGTACTTC
. TRBJ2-7 . TRBV27 CASSLSIGDRWDF TGTGCCAGCAGTTTATCGATAGGTGACAGGTGGGACTTC
. TRBJ1-4 . TRBV28 CASSLDWPSVEKLFF TGTGCCAGCAGTTTAGATTGGCCATCGGTGGAAAAACTGTTTTTT
. TRBJ2-3 TRBD2 TRBV29-1 CSVEDRDYSTDTQYF TGCAGCGTTGAAGACCGGGACTACAGCACAGATACGCAGTATTTT
. TRBJ1-1 . TRBV27 CASSLLSDSGEAFF TGTGCCAGCAGTCTTCTCTCGGACTCGGGTGAAGCTTTCTTT
once TRBJ1-2 TRBD1 TRBV28 CASSVGGTAMGYTF TGTGCCAGCAGCGTAGGTGGGACAGCGATGGGCTACACCTTC
. TRBJ1-3 . TRBV2 CASSEKGDVWSGNTIYF TGTGCCAGCAGTGAAAAGGGGGACGTCTGGTCTGGAAACACCATATATTTT
. TRBJ2-5 . TRBV5-1 CASALGPEGGTQYF TGCGCCAGCGCCTTGGGGCCCGAGGGGGGGACCCAGTACTTC
once TRBJ2-3 TRBD1 TRBV11-2 CASSFLTGTTDTQYF TGTGCCAGCAGCTTCTTGACAGGGACCACGGATACGCAGTATTTT
. TRBJ2-5 TRBD2 TRBV5-1 CASSRGGQETQYF TGCGCCAGCAGCCGGGGGGGCCAAGAGACCCAGTACTTC
. TRBJ1-1 . TRBV7-9 CASRQGRNTEAFF TGTGCCAGCCGCCAGGGGAGGAACACTGAAGCTTTCTTT
. TRBJ2-5 . TRBV7-2 CASTVNYGETQYF TGTGCCAGCACCGTGAACTATGGAGAGACCCAGTACTTC
. TRBJ1-2 . TRBV19 CASSQQASGRNYGYTF TGTGCCAGTTCCCAACAGGCCTCCGGGCGGAACTATGGCTACACCTTC
. TRBJ1-2 TRBD1 TRBV15 CATSRDDRGGYTF TGTGCCACCAGCAGAGACGACAGGGGAGGCTACACCTTC
. TRBJ2-2 TRBD1 TRBV4-3 CASSRRTGGNTGELFF TGCGCCAGCAGCCGACGGACAGGGGGAAACACCGGGGAGCTGTTTTTT
. TRBJ1-1 . TRBV10-3 CAISESGGLDTEAFF TGTGCCATCAGTGAGTCGGGGGGGTTGGACACTGAAGCTTTCTTT
. TRBJ1-2 . TRBV6-1 CASSEAVGDGYTF TGTGCCAGCAGTGAAGCCGTAGGGGATGGCTACACCTTC
. TRBJ1-6 TRBD1 TRBV28 CASSLLAGTDYNSPLHF TGTGCCAGCAGTCTCCTGGCCGGGACAGACTATAATTCACCCCTCCACTTT
. TRBJ1-5 TRBD1 TRBV2 CASSGTGGASNQPQHF TGTGCCAGCAGTGGGACAGGGGGAGCGAGCAATCAGCCCCAGCATTTT
. TRBJ2-7 TRBD2 TRBV4-3 CASSQNTGGSYEQYF TGCGCCAGCAGCCAAAATACGGGAGGGTCCTACGAGCAGTACTTC